Included here is one TCR beta chain sequence, with context. These data belong to a study of shared T cell receptors in the human thymus. Some clones are missing from TCRdb's copy, which holds only in-frame ones; the method was immunoSEQ multiplex PCR. The sample carries some 700,000 clones, approximately 83% recorded once. The same specimen was also included in a second study, on human thymus T cells. Per that study: Infants, healthy and Finnish, who were having corrective surgery for congenital heart defects served as donors. Surgeons resected thymus tissue during corrective heart surgery. Thymic and blood repertoires appeared to carry a bias in their V and J gene usage. Reports from related research described highly overlapping thymic repertoires among unrelated individuals.

This receptor was taken from a girl in the first two years of life with a congenital heart defect. The sequencing input was thymocytes.

CDR3 protein: CASSSPAARDTEAFF. CDR3 DNA sequence: TGTGCCAGCAGCTCCCCCGCGGCCCGGGACACTGAAGCTTTCTTT. J is TRBJ1-1 and V is TRBV5-8; D remains unclear. The CDR3 is 15 amino acids. CDR1 is SGHTS, CDR2 YDEGEE, per germline. The V gene lost 3 bases and the J gene lost 3 bases, with 15 bases spanning the gap.